This passage covers 29 T cell receptor beta chains from one sample sequenced in a study of shared clonotypes between healthy human individuals. The assay was immunoSEQ multiplex PCR, and TCRdb's table has in-frame clones only and misses some. This sample has about 600,000 clones; roughly four fifths occur once, and the top ten carry more than 10%. The sample comprised PBMCs. These receptors were taken from a woman aged 40 to 50 in good health. Some clones in this sample may be carry-over from other donors' samples.

This clone is a singleton in its sample. This chain links TRBV28 with TRBJ2-7; D might be TRBD1 or TRBD2, each matching 5 bases. The CDR3 contains 15 residues. Per the germline V gene, CDR1 is MDHEN and CDR2 is SYDVKM. Trimming left V 2 bases short and J 5 bases short, with 16 bases between. The DNA of the CDR3 is TGTGCCAGCAGTTTAACTATGACGGGACCACACGAGCAGTACTTC. It codes for CASSLTMTGPHEQYF.

This clone was seen just once. The V and J genes are TRBV7-2 and TRBJ2-1; D uncertain. Germline CDR1 SGHTA, CDR2 FQGNSA. The V gene lost 4 bases and the J gene lost 6 bases, with 10 bases spanning the gap. The CDR3 consists of 13 residues. The CDR3 spells CASSSGFSNEQFF. For the CDR3, the DNA is TGTGCCAGCAGCTCGGGTTTTTCCAATGAGCAGTTCTTC. Using reference TRBV7-2 and TRBJ2-1 for the parts outside the CDR3, the full variable domain is GAGVSQSPSNKVTEKGKDVELRCDPISGHTALYWYRQSLGQGLEFLIYFQGNSAPDKSGLPSDRFSAERTGGSVSTLTIQRTQQEDSAVYLCASSSGFSNEQFFGPGTRLTVL.

The chain combines TRBV7-6 with TRBJ1-3; D is unresolved. V lost 5 bases to trimming and J lost 4 bases, with 6 bases between them. Germline V gives CDR1 SGHVS, CDR2 FNYEAQ. The CDR3 extends over 12 amino acids. The CDR3 region is CASSPQGNTIYF. CDR3 nucleotide sequence: TGTGCCAGCAGCCCTCAAGGAAACACCATATATTTT. Complete variable domain (other parts from reference TRBV7-6 and TRBJ1-3): GAGVSQSPRYKVTKRGQDVALRCDPISGHVSLYWYRQALGQGPEFLTYFNYEAQQDKSGLPNDRFSAERPEGSISTLTIQRTEQRDSAMYRCASSPQGNTIYFGEGSWLTVV.

The chain has TRBV18 and TRBJ2-1; no clear D gene. The CDR3 extends over 14 amino acids. CDR1 is KGHSH and CDR2 is LQKENI in the germline V gene. The V gene lost 2 bases and the J gene lost 2 bases, with 7 bases spanning the gap. The chain's CDR3 is CASSPGWTYNEQFF. The CDR3 region has the DNA TGTGCCAGCTCACCAGGGTGGACCTACAATGAGCAGTTCTTC.

The J gene is TRBJ2-5, the V gene TRBV11-2; D possibly corresponds to TRBD1 (5 bases). Germline V gene sequence: CDR1 SGHAT, CDR2 FQNNGV. The V end was cut by 0 bases, the J end by 3 bases, with 5 bases between. The CDR3 contains 13 residues. The CDR3 region has the DNA TGTGCCAGCAGCTTAGACAGGGAAGAGACCCAGTACTTC. Its translation is CASSLDREETQYF.

Concerning this clone itself: A much larger clonotype is one base distant, so this may be a read error. Other nucleotide sequences in the sample specify the same CDR3. Here the CDR3 reads CAWRGDRHGYTF. CDR3 in DNA: TGTGCCTGGAGGGGGGATAGGCATGGCTACACCTTC. The chain uses TRBV30 and TRBJ1-2; tentative D call: TRBD1 (5 bases). CDR1 and CDR2 (germline): GTSNPN, SVGIG (reference sequence). This CDR3 is 12 amino acids long. Trimming shortened V by 3 bases and J by 6 bases, and 11 bases separated the two germline ends.

This clone appeared a few times. This rearrangement joins TRBV18 to TRBJ2-3; 8 nucleotides agree with TRBD2. CDR3 size: 14 residues. J lost 1 base, V lost 3 bases, and 0 bases had no gene match. The germline V gene has CDR1 KGHSH and CDR2 LQKENI. The CDR3 sequence: CASSPSGGTDTQYF. In DNA form, the CDR3 reads TGTGCCAGCTCACCTAGCGGGGGCACAGATACGCAGTATTTT.

By share, this clone counts as medium-sized. Other DNA sequences in the same sample also yield this CDR3. This sequence joins TRBV7-8 and TRBJ2-5; D call uncertain. The J call may be wrong; the DNA end is better matched by TRBJ2-7. This CDR3 is built from 15 residues. CDR1 is SGHVS, CDR2 FQNEAQ, per germline. CDR3 in amino acids: CASSFLRYSPYEQYF. CDR3 nucleotide sequence: TGTGCCAGCAGTTTCCTCCGCTACTCACCCTACGAGCAGTACTTC.

The genes are TRBV9 and TRBJ2-7; 7 nucleotides line up with TRBD2. CDR3 length equals 14 residues. Trimming at V came to 2 bases and at J to 0 bases, leaving 2 bases not matched to a gene. In germline, CDR1 is SGDLS, CDR2 YYNGEE. The CDR3, as DNA: TGTGCCAGCAGCGTTGGGGGGGACTCCTACGAGCAGTACTTC. As protein: CASSVGGDSYEQYF.

The rearrangement joins TRBV15 to TRBJ1-1, with D unclear. In germline, CDR1 is LNHNV, CDR2 YYDKDF (reference sequence). V dropped 0 bases and J dropped 1 base, with 6 bases sitting between them. The CDR3 totals 14 residues. The CDR3 nucleotides are TGTGCCACCAGCAGAGATTACGGGAACACTGAAGCTTTCTTT. The encoded protein is CATSRDYGNTEAFF.

V and J are TRBV2 and TRBJ1-3; D call uncertain. The CDR3 contains 14 residues. Germline V gives CDR1 SNHLY, CDR2 FYNNEI. The V gene lost 4 bases and the J gene lost 3 bases, with 10 bases spanning the gap. DNA of the CDR3: TGTGCCAGCAGTGCGGAGAGCGGTGGAAACACCATATATTTT. Its protein is CASSAESGGNTIYF.

With regard to this clone: A read error is likely here: a far larger clone is one base away. This same CDR3 is encoded by further DNA sequences in the sample. The gene calls are TRBV5-4 and TRBJ2-5; TRBD2 matches at 7 bases. Near its end, the DNA agrees better with TRBJ2-7, so the J call may be wrong. Germline lookup yields CDR1 SGHNT and CDR2 YYREEE (reference sequence). CDR3 length equals 17 residues. The CDR3 region is CASSLGGVGGNPYEQYF. DNA of the CDR3: TGTGCCAGCAGCTTGGGCGGCGTCGGGGGGAACCCCTACGAGCAGTACTTC.

This clone was seen ten or more times. The same CDR3 arises from other DNA sequences in this sample as well. The chain carries TRBV5-6 and TRBJ1-3, with D perhaps matching TRBD1 (6 bases). V shed 3 bases and J shed 0 bases, with 19 bases lying between them. The CDR3 has 18 residues. Germline V gene sequence: CDR1 SGHDT, CDR2 YYEEEE. CDR3 sequence (DNA): TGTGCCAGCAGCTCGAACCGCGGAGGACAGTTCTCTGGAAACACCATATATTTT. This gives the protein CASSSNRGGQFSGNTIYF.

With regard to this clone: It is likely a read error: a sequence one base away is far more abundant. The CDR3, as DNA: TGTGCCAGCAGCCGCGGGCGGATCGGGCCCCTTTATAGCAATCAGCCCCAGCATTTT. Its protein is CASSRGRIGPLYSNQPQHF. The chain recombines TRBV5-6 with TRBJ1-5; D remains unclear. The germline V gene has CDR1 SGHDT and CDR2 YYEEEE. The CDR3 covers 19 residues. V gave up 4 bases and J gave up 0 bases, with 23 bases separating them.

Points on this clone: One end of the junction fails to match germline, which may point to a read error. The chain has TRBV6-6 and TRBJ2-7, with 7 bases fitting TRBD1. The germline V gene encodes CDR1 MNHNY and CDR2 SVGAGI (reference sequence). The CDR3 runs 13 residues. The CDR3 nucleotides read TGTGCCAGCAGTCCCGGGACAGCCTACAAGCAGTACTTC. Amino acid sequence: CASSPGTAYKQYF.

The rearrangement uses TRBV19 and TRBJ1-5; the match to TRBD1 covers 7 bases. The germline CDR1 and CDR2 sequences are LNHDA and SQIVND (reference sequence). The CDR3 covers 15 residues. With 5 bases clipped from V and 2 bases from J, the junction kept 6 bases outside the gene matches. The CDR3 is CASSLRQGGNQPQHF. CDR3 sequence (DNA): TGTGCCAGTAGTCTTCGACAGGGCGGCAATCAGCCCCAGCATTTT. The full variable domain, its missing parts supplied by reference TRBV19 and TRBJ1-5, is DGGITQSPKYLFRKEGQNVTLSCEQNLNHDAMYWYRQDPGQGLRLIYYSQIVNDFQKGDIAEGYSVSREKKESFPLTVTSAQKNPTAFYLCASSLRQGGNQPQHFGDGTRLSIL.

The genes are TRBV10-3 and TRBJ2-5; 7 nucleotides align to TRBD1. The V gene's germline CDR1 is ENHRY and CDR2 SYGVKD. Trimming cost V 11 bases and J 4 bases; bases outside gene matches: 10. There are 13 residues in the CDR3. CDR3 in DNA: TGTGCCGCAGCCAGGGGGATGGGAGAGACCCAGTACTTC. Its translation: CAAARGMGETQYF.

Regarding this clone: This probably arose from a read error, given a far larger clone one base away. The gene calls are TRBV4-2 and TRBJ2-1; D might be TRBD1 or TRBD2, each matching 6 bases. Germline-derived CDR1 and CDR2 are LGHNA and YNFKEQ. The CDR3 contains 15 residues. Trimming stripped 0 bases from V and 6 bases from J, with 12 bases between. CDR3 DNA: TGTGCCAGCAGCCAAGATCAAGGGGGGCGCAATGAGCAGTTCTTC. This encodes CASSQDQGGRNEQFF.

This clone was detected only once. The CDR3 coding sequence is TGTGCCATCAGTGGGTCGCAGGCTTCCTACGAGCAGTACTTC. Translated, it gives CAISGSQASYEQYF. This chain connects TRBV10-3 to TRBJ2-7; no clear D. The CDR3 has 14 residues. The V gene's germline CDR1 is ENHRY and CDR2 SYGVKD. Trimming pared 4 bases from V and 1 base from J, leaving 11 bases between.

CDR3 coding DNA: TGTGCCAGCAGCTTAGGGGTAGCGGGAGGGCCTGAGGATGAGCAGTTCTTC. Translation: CASSLGVAGGPEDEQFF. This rearrangement joins TRBV7-3 to TRBJ2-1; 11 nucleotides align to TRBD2. The V segment lost 2 bases and the J segment 8 bases; nucleotides outside the gene matches: 11. The germline CDR1 and CDR2 sequences are SGHTA and FQGTGA. The CDR3 has 17 residues.

The rearrangement joins TRBV18 to TRBJ2-1; TRBD2 aligns across 16 bases. The ends lost 1 base at V and 10 bases at J; junction bases unmatched: 4. The CDR3 loop spans 16 amino acids. Per germline, CDR1 KGHSH and CDR2 LQKENI. CDR3 amino acids: CASSPRGTSGRGEQFF. The CDR3, as DNA: TGTGCCAGCTCACCACGTGGGACTAGCGGGAGGGGAGAGCAGTTCTTC.

This rearrangement joins TRBV6-6 to TRBJ2-2, with TRBD1 matching 7 bases. This CDR3 comprises 16 residues. The junction had 8 bases not matched to a gene; V was cut back by 6 bases and J by 1 base. From germline, CDR1 is MNHNY and CDR2 SVGAGI (reference sequence). The CDR3 nucleotides read TGTGCCAGCAGAATACCGGGACAGCTGAACACCGGGGAGCTGTTTTTT. This gives the protein CASRIPGQLNTGELFF.

There are a few counts of this clone. The V and J genes are TRBV9 and TRBJ2-6, with D uncertain. The germline gives CDR1 SGDLS, CDR2 YYNGEE. This CDR3 is built from 16 residues. V was pared by 3 bases and J by 4 bases, with 14 bases between. For the CDR3, the DNA is TGTGCCAGCAGCGCCGGTCTCTGGGGAGGGGCCAACGTCCTGACTTTC. Encoded protein: CASSAGLWGGANVLTF.

The V gene is TRBV7-2, the J gene TRBJ2-5, with D tentatively TRBD1 (6 bases). The CDR3 totals 13 residues. Trimming shortened V by 5 bases and J by 11 bases, and 18 bases separated the two germline ends. Per the germline V gene, CDR1 is SGHTA and CDR2 is FQGNSA. CDR3 in DNA: TGTGCCAGCAGCCCAGACAGGCAAAGGGTGCAGTACTTC. It yields the protein CASSPDRQRVQYF.

This chain connects TRBV27 to TRBJ1-5; TRBD1 matches at 8 bases. CDR1 is MNHEY and CDR2 is SMNVEV in the germline V gene (reference sequence). The ends lost 4 bases at V and 0 bases at J; junction bases unmatched: 11. The CDR3 totals 18 residues. The chain's CDR3 is CASSSRTGRSYSNQPQHF. For the CDR3, the DNA is TGTGCCAGCAGTTCCCGGACAGGGAGAAGCTATAGCAATCAGCCCCAGCATTTT.

This clone was recorded many times. V and J are TRBV6-4 and TRBJ1-2; maybe TRBD1 (5 bases). The CDR3 is 16 residues long. Trimming took 5 bases from V and 4 from J, leaving 20 bases between them. In germline, CDR1 is MRHNA, CDR2 SNTAGT. Here the CDR3 DNA reads TGTGCCAGCAGTCCTGAGCATAGGGGCGCGGGCTATGGCTACACCTTC. It codes for CASSPEHRGAGYGYTF.

The chain links TRBV15 to TRBJ1-4; unclear D gene. In germline, CDR1 is LNHNV, CDR2 YYDKDF (reference sequence). V lost 5 bases, J lost 4 bases, and 8 bases lay in between. The CDR3 has 13 residues. The CDR3 is CATSPRLNEKLFF. In DNA, the CDR3 is TGTGCCACCAGCCCTCGGCTTAATGAAAAACTGTTTTTT. Variable domain in full (rest from reference TRBV15 and TRBJ1-4): DAMVIQNPRYQVTQFGKPVTLSCSQTLNHNVMYWYQQKSSQAPKLLFHYYDKDFNNEADTPDNFQSRRPNTSFCFLDIRSPGLGDTAMYLCATSPRLNEKLFFGSGTQLSVL.

The rearrangement uses TRBV5-1 and TRBJ2-5; tentatively, D is TRBD2 (6 bases). The V gene's germline CDR1 is SGHRS and CDR2 YFSETQ. V was clipped by 0 bases and J by 2 bases, with 8 bases between them. There are 14 residues in the CDR3. CDR3 amino acids: CASSLASDQETQYF. DNA of the CDR3: TGCGCCAGCAGCTTGGCTAGCGATCAAGAGACCCAGTACTTC.

The chain has TRBV2 and TRBJ2-6; D is ambiguous. Germline V gives CDR1 SNHLY, CDR2 FYNNEI. V shed 3 bases and J shed 1 base, with 7 bases lying between them. The CDR3 totals 15 residues. The CDR3 nucleotides are TGTGCCAGCAGTGAGTATAGGTCTGGGGCCAACGTCCTGACTTTC. Its protein is CASSEYRSGANVLTF.